One and the same sample provided the 25 T cell receptor beta chains below, sequenced in a study of radiation and T cells in renal cell carcinoma. The data were produced by immunoSEQ multiplex PCR, yet TCRdb's version contains in-frame clones alone and is incomplete. The profile shows approximately 92,000 clones, around four fifths of them singletons. Sample time point: blood 4 weeks post-SBRT, at nephrectomy. Described treatment: 15 Gy SBRT to primary tumor, nephrectomy 4 weeks later. Sequenced material: blood, taken from a patient whose treatment included radiotherapy and nephrectomy. These receptors came from a man aged 45-65 years with renal cell carcinoma.

The rearrangement joins TRBV28 to TRBJ1-5; D possibly corresponds to TRBD1 (5 bases). With 6 bases removed from V and 5 bases from J, the gap between germline ends came to 11 bases. CDR1 is MDHEN and CDR2 is SYDVKM in the germline V gene. The length of the CDR3 is 13 residues. CDR3 DNA sequence: TGTGCCAGCAGATCCCAGGGAGATCAGCCCCAGCATTTT. Translation: CASRSQGDQPQHF. Looking up the rest from reference TRBV28 and TRBJ1-5 gives the full variable domain: DVKVTQSSRYLVKRTGEKVFLECVQDMDHENMFWYRQDPGLGLRLIYFSYDVKMKEKGDIPEGYSVSREKKERFSLILESASTNQTSMYLCASRSQGDQPQHFGDGTRLSIL.

The rearrangement links TRBV27 to TRBJ2-3, with D hard to call. There are 14 residues in the CDR3. Trimming took off 5 bases at V and 0 bases at J, with 9 bases between the two ends. Germline V gene sequence: CDR1 MNHEY, CDR2 SMNVEV (reference sequence). The CDR3 reads CASSPVPSTDTQYF. In DNA form, the CDR3 reads TGTGCCAGCAGTCCTGTGCCCAGCACAGATACGCAGTATTTT.

The chain combines TRBV19 with TRBJ1-1; maybe TRBD1 (5 bases). Trimming removed 3 bases from V and 0 bases from J, with 17 bases in between. The germline gives CDR1 LNHDA, CDR2 SQIVND (reference sequence). The CDR3 contains 17 residues. DNA of the CDR3: TGTGCCAGTAGTATCGGGACTATTGCCAAGATGAACACTGAAGCTTTCTTT. Translated: CASSIGTIAKMNTEAFF.

The chain has TRBV18 and TRBJ1-2, with D hard to call. The CDR3 is 13 amino acids. Germline lookup yields CDR1 KGHSH and CDR2 LQKENI. V lost 0 bases and J 7 bases, leaving 9 bases between the germline ends. CDR3 protein: CASSPPTRFGYTF. The CDR3 coding sequence is TGTGCCAGCTCACCACCGACCCGCTTTGGCTACACCTTC.

The genes are TRBV30 and TRBJ1-5; TRBD1 matches at 7 bases. CDR3 length: 15 residues. Germline V CDR1 and CDR2: GTSNPN, SVGIG (reference sequence). The V gene end was trimmed by 3 bases and the J gene end by 2 bases; junction bases not matched to a gene: 7. The CDR3 loop is CAWSAGTAGNQPQHF. The DNA of the CDR3 is TGTGCCTGGAGCGCCGGGACAGCCGGCAATCAGCCCCAGCATTTT.

The V call is TRBV6-1, the J call TRBJ2-1; 9 bases are shared with TRBD2. Trimming removed 2 bases from V and 1 base from J; junction bases left unmatched: 0. The germline V gene encodes CDR1 MNHNS and CDR2 SASEGT. This CDR3 is 15 amino acids long. Here the CDR3 reads CASSELAGSYNEQFF. The CDR3 DNA follows: TGTGCCAGCAGTGAACTAGCGGGATCCTACAATGAGCAGTTCTTC.

The V gene is TRBV6-1, the J gene TRBJ1-2; maybe TRBD1 (6 bases). V lost 7 bases and J lost 6, with 21 bases in between. Germline V gene data show CDR1 as MNHNS and CDR2 as SASEGT. The CDR3 length is 15 residues. The DNA for the CDR3 is TGTGCCAGCACCGAAAGGGGGGGTTTAGTCGATGGCTACACCTTC. Translation gives CASTERGGLVDGYTF.

The sample holds one count of this clone. The chain combines TRBV7-2 with TRBJ1-1; no firm D call. Looked up from germline, CDR1 is SGHTA and CDR2 is FQGNSA. The CDR3 runs 13 residues. V shed 5 bases and J shed 0 bases, with 7 bases lying between them. The CDR3 nucleotides are TGTGCCAGCAGCCCTACACTGAACACTGAAGCTTTCTTT. This gives the protein CASSPTLNTEAFF.

This clone was counted between two and nine times. CDR3 bases: TGTGCCAGCAGCGCAGGGACAGTTACTGAAGCTTTCTTT. Protein product: CASSAGTVTEAFF. V and J are TRBV7-9 and TRBJ1-1; 7 bases match TRBD1. Germline values: CDR1 SEHNR, CDR2 FQNEAQ (reference sequence). The CDR3 has 13 amino acids. Germline trimming cut 5 bases from V and 5 bases from J; bases unmatched to any gene: 5.

This clone occurred once. The CDR3 DNA follows: TGTGCCAGCAGAACCACTGGGGCCAACGTCCTGACTTTC. Its translation is CASRTTGANVLTF. The chain recombines TRBV27 with TRBJ2-6; D is undetermined. Germline CDR1 reads MNHEY; CDR2 reads SMNVEV (reference sequence). Trimming removed 6 bases from V and 2 bases from J, with 5 bases in between. The CDR3 loop spans 13 amino acids.

This chain uses TRBV2 with TRBJ2-5, with TRBD1 matching over 7 bases. CDR3 length equals 14 residues. Germline trimming cut 7 bases from V and 4 bases from J; bases unmatched to any gene: 9. CDR1 and CDR2 from the germline V gene are SNHLY and FYNNEI. This CDR3 is CASMAGGAGETQYF. The CDR3 nucleotides are TGTGCCAGCATGGCAGGGGGTGCAGGAGAGACCCAGTACTTC.

This clone was found a few times. This chain connects TRBV19 to TRBJ1-6, with TRBD1 matching over 7 bases. The CDR3 loop spans 18 amino acids. CDR1 and CDR2 from the germline V gene are LNHDA and SQIVND (reference sequence). V gave up 5 bases and J gave up 2 bases; unmatched junction bases: 12. CDR3 residues: CASSPTLRQGTYNSPLHF. The DNA for the CDR3 is TGTGCCAGTAGTCCTACCCTTAGACAGGGTACCTATAATTCACCCCTCCACTTT.

V gene TRBV10-3 combines with J gene TRBJ1-5, with TRBD1 matching 8 bases. CDR3 length: 15 residues. Per the germline V gene, CDR1 is ENHRY and CDR2 is SYGVKD. Trimming removed 5 bases from V and 3 bases from J; junction bases left unmatched: 6. The CDR3 here is CAISTGTGVNQPQHF. CDR3 bases: TGTGCCATCAGTACCGGGACAGGCGTCAATCAGCCCCAGCATTTT.

This sequence joins TRBV18 and TRBJ2-7; 8 bases fit TRBD2. The CDR3 covers 16 residues. The junction had 4 bases not matched to a gene; V was cut back by 0 bases and J by 0 bases. Germline CDR1 KGHSH, CDR2 LQKENI. The CDR3 here is CASSPPSSGGSYEQYF. Written as DNA, the CDR3 is TGTGCCAGCTCACCACCATCGAGCGGGGGCTCCTACGAGCAGTACTTC.

The count of this clone is one. CDR3 residues: CAARGLNQPQHF. The CDR3, as DNA: TGTGCCGCGCGGGGGCTCAATCAGCCCCAGCATTTT. The genes are TRBV30 and TRBJ1-5; D is perhaps TRBD1 (6 bases). CDR1 is GTSNPN, CDR2 SVGIG, per germline (reference sequence). Trimming took off 8 bases at V and 3 bases at J, with 11 bases between the two ends. CDR3 length equals 12 residues.

The CDR3 nucleotides read TGCGCCAGCAGCTCAACGTCCGGGACAGGTTACAATGAGCAGTTCTTC. It yields the protein CASSSTSGTGYNEQFF. This chain joins TRBV5-1 and TRBJ2-1; TRBD1 aligns across 8 bases. The junction had 9 bases not matched to a gene; V was cut back by 3 bases and J by 4 bases. Germline V gives CDR1 SGHRS, CDR2 YFSETQ. The CDR3 has 16 amino acids.

This clone was seen a few times. V usage is TRBV9 and J usage is TRBJ1-1; D call uncertain. This CDR3 comprises 13 residues. V was shortened by 0 bases and J by 4 bases, with 7 bases between the two germline ends. Per the germline V gene, CDR1 is SGDLS and CDR2 is YYNGEE. This CDR3 is CASSVGVGTEAFF. The DNA for the CDR3 is TGTGCCAGCAGCGTAGGGGTGGGCACTGAAGCTTTCTTT.

The V gene is TRBV6-1, the J gene TRBJ1-1, with unresolved D. The CDR3 runs 14 residues. Germline CDR1 and CDR2: MNHNS and SASEGT. The V end lost 5 bases, the J end lost 0 bases, and 10 bases lay between the germline ends. CDR3 nucleotides: TGTGCCAGCAGTATTACGGAAATGAACACTGAAGCTTTCTTT. The encoded protein is CASSITEMNTEAFF.

The chain has TRBV18 and TRBJ2-7; tentatively, D is TRBD2 (5 bases). Germline CDR1 reads KGHSH; CDR2 reads LQKENI. Deletions cut 3 bases from V and 3 bases from J, with 15 bases between. This CDR3 region has 15 residues. CDR3 in DNA: TGTGCCAGCTCACCCGCCTTGGGAGAGGGCTACGAGCAGTACTTC. Its protein product is CASSPALGEGYEQYF.

This clone was observed a single time. V is TRBV5-4 and J is TRBJ2-3, with TRBD1 as a possible D gene (6 bases). V was pared by 4 bases and J by 4 bases, with 16 bases between. Looked up from germline, CDR1 is SGHNT and CDR2 is YYREEE (reference sequence). The CDR3 totals 15 residues. The CDR3 loop is CASSPRGGLADTQYF. As DNA, the CDR3 is TGTGCCAGCAGCCCAAGAGGGGGATTGGCAGATACGCAGTATTTT. Based on the CDR3 plus reference TRBV5-4 and TRBJ2-3, the full variable domain is ETGVTQSPTHLIKTRGQQVTLRCSSQSGHNTVSWYQQALGQGPQFIFQYYREEENGRGNFPPRFSGLQFPNYSSELNVNALELDDSALYLCASSPRGGLADTQYFGPGTRLTVL.

The chain employs TRBV18 and TRBJ1-2; no clear D. This CDR3 is 15 amino acids long. V was shortened by 4 bases and J by 4 bases, with 16 bases between the two germline ends. Germline CDR1 KGHSH, CDR2 LQKENI. The CDR3 region is CASSLTRELGYGYTF. The CDR3 nucleotides are TGTGCCAGCTCACTTACAAGGGAGCTCGGCTATGGCTACACCTTC.

The chain is built from TRBV5-1 and TRBJ2-5; 10 bases fit TRBD1. V shed 4 bases, J shed 5 bases, and the junction held 14 bases outside the gene matches. This CDR3 is built from 17 residues. Germline V gene data show CDR1 as SGHRS and CDR2 as YFSETQ. In DNA, the CDR3 is TGCGCCAGCAGCCCCAGCTCCGGGACAGGGGCGGGGGAGACCCAGTACTTC. This codes for CASSPSSGTGAGETQYF.

This clone was recorded only once. The chain joins TRBV2 to TRBJ2-7; D gene ambiguous. Germline-derived CDR1 and CDR2 are SNHLY and FYNNEI. The CDR3 is made up of 13 amino acids. V lost 2 bases and J 2 bases, leaving 7 bases between the germline ends. CDR3 sequence (DNA): TGTGCCAGCAGTGAACACGCGACCTACGAGCAGTACTTC. As protein: CASSEHATYEQYF.

This chain uses TRBV28 with TRBJ1-5, with D uncertain. Germline CDR1 reads MDHEN; CDR2 reads SYDVKM. This CDR3 contains 14 residues. The V end was cut by 10 bases, the J end by 2 bases, with 15 bases between. The CDR3 region has the DNA TGTGCCACCTTCCGGGCCGTTCGCAATCAGCCCCAGCATTTT. This codes for CATFRAVRNQPQHF.

The gene calls are TRBV15 and TRBJ2-5, with 7 bases lining up with TRBD2. Germline CDR1 reads LNHNV; CDR2 reads YYDKDF (reference sequence). This CDR3 spans 16 amino acids. With V trimmed by 1 base and J by 1 base, 6 bases remained unmatched. DNA of the CDR3: TGTGCCACCAGCAGAGGGACACTAGCGAGCCAAGAGACCCAGTACTTC. Translation gives CATSRGTLASQETQYF.